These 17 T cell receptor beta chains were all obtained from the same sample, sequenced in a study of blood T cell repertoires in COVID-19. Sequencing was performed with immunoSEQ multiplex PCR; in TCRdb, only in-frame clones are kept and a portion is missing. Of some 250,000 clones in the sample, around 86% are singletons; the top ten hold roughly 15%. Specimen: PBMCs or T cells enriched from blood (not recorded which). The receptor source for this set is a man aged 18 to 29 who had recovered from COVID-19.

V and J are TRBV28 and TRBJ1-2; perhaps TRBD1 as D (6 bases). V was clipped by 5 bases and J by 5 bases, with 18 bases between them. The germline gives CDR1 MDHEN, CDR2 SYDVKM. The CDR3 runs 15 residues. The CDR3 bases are TGTGCCAGCAGTATAGGGACACTGGATGATTATGGCTACACCTTC. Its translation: CASSIGTLDDYGYTF.

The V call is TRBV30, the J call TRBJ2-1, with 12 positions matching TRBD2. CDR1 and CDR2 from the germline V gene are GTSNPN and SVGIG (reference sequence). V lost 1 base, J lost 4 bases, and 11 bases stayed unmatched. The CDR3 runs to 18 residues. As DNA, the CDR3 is TGTGCCTGGAGTGCATCTACACGACTAGCGGGGGCATACAATGAGCAGTTCTTC. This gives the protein CAWSASTRLAGAYNEQFF.

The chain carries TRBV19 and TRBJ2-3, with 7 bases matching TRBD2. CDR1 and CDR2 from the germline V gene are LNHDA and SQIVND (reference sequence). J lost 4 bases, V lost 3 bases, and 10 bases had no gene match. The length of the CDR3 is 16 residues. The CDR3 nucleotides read TGTGCCAGTAGTATTGGACTAGAAAGGTGGGCAGATACGCAGTATTTT. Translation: CASSIGLERWADTQYF.

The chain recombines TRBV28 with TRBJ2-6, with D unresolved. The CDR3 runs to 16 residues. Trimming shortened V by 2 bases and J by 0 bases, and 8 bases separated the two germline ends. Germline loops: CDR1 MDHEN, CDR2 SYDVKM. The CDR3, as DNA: TGTGCCAGCAGTTTAGGGCAGAGCTCTGGGGCCAACGTCCTGACTTTC. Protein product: CASSLGQSSGANVLTF. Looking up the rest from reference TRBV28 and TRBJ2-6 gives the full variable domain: DVKVTQSSRYLVKRTGEKVFLECVQDMDHENMFWYRQDPGLGLRLIYFSYDVKMKEKGDIPEGYSVSREKKERFSLILESASTNQTSMYLCASSLGQSSGANVLTFGAGSRLTVL.

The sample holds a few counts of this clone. The CDR3 DNA follows: TGTGCCAGCAGCAAGGTGGTAGCGGGGTCGGGGGGTACGCAGTATTTT. It encodes CASSKVVAGSGGTQYF. This rearrangement joins TRBV7-2 to TRBJ2-3; TRBD2 matches 8 bases. The CDR3 contains 16 residues. Losses at the gene ends were 5 bases for V and 8 bases for J; bases not matched to a gene: 15. The germline CDR1 and CDR2 sequences are SGHTA and FQGNSA.

The chain's CDR3 is CASSVYRVEETQYF. The CDR3 bases are TGTGCCAGCAGCGTGTACAGGGTGGAAGAGACCCAGTACTTC. The J gene is TRBJ2-5, the V gene TRBV5-4; possible D gene TRBD1, 6 bases. Germline lookup yields CDR1 SGHNT and CDR2 YYREEE (reference sequence). This CDR3 has 14 residues. V lost 4 bases and J lost 3, with 13 bases in between.

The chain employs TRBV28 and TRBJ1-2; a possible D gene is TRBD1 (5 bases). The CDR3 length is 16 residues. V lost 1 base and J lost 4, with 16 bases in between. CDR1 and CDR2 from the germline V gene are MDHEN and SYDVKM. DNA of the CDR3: TGTGCCAGCAGTTTATATGTATACCAGGGAAGCTATGGCTACACCTTC. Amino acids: CASSLYVYQGSYGYTF.

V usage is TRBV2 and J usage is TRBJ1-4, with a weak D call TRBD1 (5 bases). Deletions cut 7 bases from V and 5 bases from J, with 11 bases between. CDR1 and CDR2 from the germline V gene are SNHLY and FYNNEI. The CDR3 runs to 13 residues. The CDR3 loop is CASTTRQNEKLFF. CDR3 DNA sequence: TGTGCCAGCACTACACGACAGAATGAAAAACTGTTTTTT. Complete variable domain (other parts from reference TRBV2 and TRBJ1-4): EPEVTQTPSHQVTQMGQEVILRCVPISNHLYFYWYRQILGQKVEFLVSFYNNEISEKSEIFDDQFSVERPDGSNFTLKIRSTKLEDSAMYFCASTTRQNEKLFFGSGTQLSVL.

CDR3 in amino acids: CATSPFGAGGTEAFF. The CDR3 DNA reads as TGTGCCACCAGTCCGTTCGGGGCCGGGGGCACTGAAGCTTTCTTT. The chain employs TRBV15 and TRBJ1-1, with D maybe TRBD1 (5 bases). This CDR3 is built from 15 residues. V was clipped by 6 bases and J by 4 bases, with 18 bases between them. The V gene's germline CDR1 is LNHNV and CDR2 YYDKDF (reference sequence).

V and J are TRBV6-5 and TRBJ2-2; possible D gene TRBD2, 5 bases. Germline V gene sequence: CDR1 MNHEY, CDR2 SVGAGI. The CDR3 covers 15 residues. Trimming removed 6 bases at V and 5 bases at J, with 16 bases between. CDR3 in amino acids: CASRDFEVDTGELFF. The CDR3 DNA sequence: TGTGCCAGCAGGGACTTCGAAGTGGATACCGGGGAGCTGTTTTTT.

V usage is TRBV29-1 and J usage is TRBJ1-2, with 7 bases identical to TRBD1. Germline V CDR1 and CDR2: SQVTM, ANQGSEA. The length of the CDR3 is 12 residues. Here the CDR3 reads CRATKGADGYTF. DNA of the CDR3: TGCAGGGCTACTAAGGGGGCTGATGGCTACACCTTC.

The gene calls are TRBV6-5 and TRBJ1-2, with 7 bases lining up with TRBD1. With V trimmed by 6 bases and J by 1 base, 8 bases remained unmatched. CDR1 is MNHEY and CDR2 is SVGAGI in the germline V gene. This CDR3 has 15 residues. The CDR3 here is CASSRDSVVNYGYTF. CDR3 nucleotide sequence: TGTGCCAGCAGCCGGGACAGCGTGGTTAACTATGGCTACACCTTC.

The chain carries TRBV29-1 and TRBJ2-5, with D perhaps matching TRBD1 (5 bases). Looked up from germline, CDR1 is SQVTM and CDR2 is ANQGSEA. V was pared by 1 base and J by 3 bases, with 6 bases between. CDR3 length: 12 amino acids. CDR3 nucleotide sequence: TGCAGCGTTGAAGGCAGGGAAGAGACCCAGTACTTC. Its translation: CSVEGREETQYF. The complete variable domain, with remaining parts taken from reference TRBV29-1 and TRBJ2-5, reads SAVISQKPSRDICQRGTSLTIQCQVDSQVTMMFWYRQQPGQSLTLIATANQGSEATYESGFVIDKFPISRPNLTFSTLTVSNMSPEDSSIYLCSVEGREETQYFGPGTRLLVL.

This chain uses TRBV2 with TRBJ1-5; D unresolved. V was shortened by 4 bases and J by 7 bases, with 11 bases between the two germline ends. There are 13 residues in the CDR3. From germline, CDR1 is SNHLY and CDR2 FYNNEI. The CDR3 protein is CASSGGMDQPQHF. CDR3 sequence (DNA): TGTGCCAGCAGTGGAGGGATGGACCAGCCCCAGCATTTT.

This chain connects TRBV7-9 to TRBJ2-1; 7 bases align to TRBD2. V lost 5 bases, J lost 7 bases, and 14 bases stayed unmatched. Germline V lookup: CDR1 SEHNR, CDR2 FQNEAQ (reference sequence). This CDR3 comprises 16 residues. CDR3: CASSPREGGRGNEQFF. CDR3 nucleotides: TGTGCCAGCAGCCCCAGGGAGGGCGGGAGAGGAAATGAGCAGTTCTTC.

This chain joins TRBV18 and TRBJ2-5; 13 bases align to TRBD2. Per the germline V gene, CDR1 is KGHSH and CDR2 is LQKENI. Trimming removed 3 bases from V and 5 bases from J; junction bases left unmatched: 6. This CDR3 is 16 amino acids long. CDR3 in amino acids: CASSPLTSGGSETQYF. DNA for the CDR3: TGTGCCAGCTCACCCTTGACTAGCGGGGGGTCGGAGACCCAGTACTTC.

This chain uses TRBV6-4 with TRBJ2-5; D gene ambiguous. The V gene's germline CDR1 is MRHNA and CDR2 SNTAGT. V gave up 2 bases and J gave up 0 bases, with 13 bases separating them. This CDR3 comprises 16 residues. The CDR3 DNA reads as TGTGCCAGCAGTGACGATAGGTGGGCAGACCAAGAGACCCAGTACTTC. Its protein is CASSDDRWADQETQYF.